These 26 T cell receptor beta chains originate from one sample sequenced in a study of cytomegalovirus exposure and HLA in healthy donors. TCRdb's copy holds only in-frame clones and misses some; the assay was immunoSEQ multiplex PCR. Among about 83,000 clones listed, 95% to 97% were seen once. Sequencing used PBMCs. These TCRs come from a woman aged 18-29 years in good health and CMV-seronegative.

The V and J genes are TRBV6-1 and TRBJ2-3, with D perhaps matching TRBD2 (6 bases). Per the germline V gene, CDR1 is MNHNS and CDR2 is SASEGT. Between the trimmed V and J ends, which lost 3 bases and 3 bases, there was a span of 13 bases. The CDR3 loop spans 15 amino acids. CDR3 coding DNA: TGTGCCAGCAGTGACCACCTAGCGCAGACAGATACGCAGTATTTT. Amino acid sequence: CASSDHLAQTDTQYF.

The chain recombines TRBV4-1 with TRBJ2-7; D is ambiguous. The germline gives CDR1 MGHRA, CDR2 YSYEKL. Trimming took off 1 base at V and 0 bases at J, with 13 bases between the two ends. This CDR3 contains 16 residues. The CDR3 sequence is CASSQASSSSSYEQYF. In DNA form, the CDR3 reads TGCGCCAGCAGCCAAGCATCCTCCTCTAGCTCCTACGAGCAGTACTTC.

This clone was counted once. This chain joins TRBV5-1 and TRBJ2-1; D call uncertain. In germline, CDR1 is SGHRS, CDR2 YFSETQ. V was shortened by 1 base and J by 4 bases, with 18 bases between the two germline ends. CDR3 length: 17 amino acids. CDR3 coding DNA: TGCGCCAGCAGCTTGAATTCTGGCCGTCAGACTTACAATGAGCAGTTCTTC. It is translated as CASSLNSGRQTYNEQFF.

This CDR3 is CASRIPLGTREEETQYF. CDR3 DNA sequence: TGTGCCAGCAGGATCCCCCTAGGCACACGTGAGGAGGAGACCCAGTACTTC. The rearrangement uses TRBV2 and TRBJ2-5; D not resolved. This CDR3 comprises 17 residues. Germline lookup yields CDR1 SNHLY and CDR2 FYNNEI. The V end was cut by 6 bases, the J end by 5 bases, with 25 bases between.

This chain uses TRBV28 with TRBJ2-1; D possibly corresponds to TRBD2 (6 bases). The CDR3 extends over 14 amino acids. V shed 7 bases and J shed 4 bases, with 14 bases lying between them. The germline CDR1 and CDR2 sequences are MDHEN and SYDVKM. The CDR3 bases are TGTGCCAGCAAAGTGGAGACTAGATACAATGAGCAGTTCTTC. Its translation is CASKVETRYNEQFF.

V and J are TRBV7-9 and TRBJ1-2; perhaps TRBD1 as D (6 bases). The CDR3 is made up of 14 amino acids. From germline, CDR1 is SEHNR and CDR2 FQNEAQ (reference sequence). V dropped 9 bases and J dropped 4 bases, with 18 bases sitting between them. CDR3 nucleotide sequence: TGTGCCAGTAACCTTGGGGGCAGTTTCTATGGCTACACCTTC. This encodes CASNLGGSFYGYTF.

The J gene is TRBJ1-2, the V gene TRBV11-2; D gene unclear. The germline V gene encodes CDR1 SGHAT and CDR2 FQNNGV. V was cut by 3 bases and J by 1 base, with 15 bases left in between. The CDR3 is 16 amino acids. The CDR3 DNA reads TGTGCCAGCAGCTTGGCCGGCAGGTGGAATAACTATGGCTACACCTTC. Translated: CASSLAGRWNNYGYTF.

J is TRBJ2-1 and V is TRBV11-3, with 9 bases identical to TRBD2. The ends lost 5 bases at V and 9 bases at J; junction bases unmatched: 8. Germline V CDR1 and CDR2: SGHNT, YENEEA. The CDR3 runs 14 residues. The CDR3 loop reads CASSRPGLAGEQFF. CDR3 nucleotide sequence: TGTGCCAGCAGCCGACCGGGACTAGCTGGTGAGCAGTTCTTC.

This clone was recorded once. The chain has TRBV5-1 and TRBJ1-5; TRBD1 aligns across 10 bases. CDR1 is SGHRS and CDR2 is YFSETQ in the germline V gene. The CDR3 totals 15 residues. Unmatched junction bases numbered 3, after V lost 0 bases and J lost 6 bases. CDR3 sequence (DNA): TGCGCCAGCAGCTTGGGGACAGGGGGTGGTCAGCCCCAGCATTTT. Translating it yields CASSLGTGGGQPQHF.

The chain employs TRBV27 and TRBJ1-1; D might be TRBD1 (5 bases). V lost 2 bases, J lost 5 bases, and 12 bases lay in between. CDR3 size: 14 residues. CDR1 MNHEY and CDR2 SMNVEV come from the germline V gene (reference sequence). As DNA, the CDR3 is TGTGCCAGCAGTTTAAGTAGGGGCAGGACTGAAGCTTTCTTT. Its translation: CASSLSRGRTEAFF.

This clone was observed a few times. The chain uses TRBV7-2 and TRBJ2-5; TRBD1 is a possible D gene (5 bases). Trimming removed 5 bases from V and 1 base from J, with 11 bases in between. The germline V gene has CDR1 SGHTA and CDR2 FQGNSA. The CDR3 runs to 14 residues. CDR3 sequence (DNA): TGTGCCAGCAGCCTTCGACAGAGCCAAGAGACCCAGTACTTC. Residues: CASSLRQSQETQYF.

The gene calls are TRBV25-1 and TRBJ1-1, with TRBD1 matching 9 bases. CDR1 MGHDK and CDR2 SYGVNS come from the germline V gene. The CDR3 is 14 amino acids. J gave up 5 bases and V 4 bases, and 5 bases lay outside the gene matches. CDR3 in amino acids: CASSGRGTGTEAFF. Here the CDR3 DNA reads TGTGCCAGCAGTGGCCGCGGGACAGGGACTGAAGCTTTCTTT. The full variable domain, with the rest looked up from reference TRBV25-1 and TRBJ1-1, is EADIYQTPRYLVIGTGKKITLECSQTMGHDKMYWYQQDPGMELHLIHYSYGVNSTEKGDLSSESTVSRIRTEHFPLTLESARPSHTSQYLCASSGRGTGTEAFFGQGTRLTVV.

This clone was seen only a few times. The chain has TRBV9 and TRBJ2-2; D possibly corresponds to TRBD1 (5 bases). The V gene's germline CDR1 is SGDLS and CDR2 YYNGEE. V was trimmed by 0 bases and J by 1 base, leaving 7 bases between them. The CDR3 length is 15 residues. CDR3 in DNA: TGTGCCAGCAGCGTAGGCAGGGTGAACACCGGGGAGCTGTTTTTT. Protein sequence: CASSVGRVNTGELFF.

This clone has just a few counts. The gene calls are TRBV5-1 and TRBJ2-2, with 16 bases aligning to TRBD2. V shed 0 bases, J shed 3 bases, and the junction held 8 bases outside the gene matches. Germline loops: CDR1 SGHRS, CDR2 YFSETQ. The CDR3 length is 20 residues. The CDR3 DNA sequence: TGCGCCAGCAGCTTGGCTGGGGGACTAGCGGGAGGGCCGGACACCGGGGAGCTGTTTTTT. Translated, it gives CASSLAGGLAGGPDTGELFF. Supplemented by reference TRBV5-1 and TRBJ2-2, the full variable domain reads KAGVTQTPRYLIKTRGQQVTLSCSPISGHRSVSWYQQTPGQGLQFLFEYFSETQRNKGNFPGRFSGRQFSNSRSEMNVSTLELGDSALYLCASSLAGGLAGGPDTGELFFGEGSRLTVL.

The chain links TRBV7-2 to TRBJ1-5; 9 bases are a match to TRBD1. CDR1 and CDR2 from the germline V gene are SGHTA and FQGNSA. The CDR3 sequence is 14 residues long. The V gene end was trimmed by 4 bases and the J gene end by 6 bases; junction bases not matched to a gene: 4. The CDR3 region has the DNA TGTGCCAGCAGCTCGAGGACAGGGGTTCAGCCCCAGCATTTT. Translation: CASSSRTGVQPQHF.

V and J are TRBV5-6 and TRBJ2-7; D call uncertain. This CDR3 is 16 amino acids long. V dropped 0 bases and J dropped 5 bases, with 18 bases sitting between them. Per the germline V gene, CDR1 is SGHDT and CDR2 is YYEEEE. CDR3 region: CASSLEGTPRFHEQYF. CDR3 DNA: TGTGCCAGCAGCTTGGAAGGTACTCCTAGATTCCACGAGCAGTACTTC.

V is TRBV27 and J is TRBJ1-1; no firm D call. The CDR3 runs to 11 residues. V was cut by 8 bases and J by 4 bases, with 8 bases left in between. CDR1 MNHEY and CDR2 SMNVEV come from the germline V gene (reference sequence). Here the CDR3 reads CASGRATEAFF. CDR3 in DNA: TGTGCCAGCGGGAGAGCCACTGAAGCTTTCTTT.

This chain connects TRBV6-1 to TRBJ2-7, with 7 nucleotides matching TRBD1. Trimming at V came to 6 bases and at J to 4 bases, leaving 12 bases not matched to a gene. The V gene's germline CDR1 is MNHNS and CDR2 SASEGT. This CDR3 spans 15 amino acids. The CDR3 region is CASSEWRQGPYEQYF. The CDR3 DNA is TGTGCCAGCAGCGAATGGAGACAGGGACCTTACGAGCAGTACTTC.

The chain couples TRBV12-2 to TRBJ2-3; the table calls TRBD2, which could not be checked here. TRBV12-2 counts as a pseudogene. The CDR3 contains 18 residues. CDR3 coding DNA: TGTGCAAGTCGCTTACGTCCTACCTTTGCGGGAGAAGGGGATACGCAGTATTTT. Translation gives CASRLRPTFAGEGDTQYF.

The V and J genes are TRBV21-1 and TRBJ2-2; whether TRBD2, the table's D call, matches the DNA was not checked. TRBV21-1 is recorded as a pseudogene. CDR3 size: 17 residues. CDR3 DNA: TGTGCCAGCAGCAAAAGGGGGGGCAGATCGAACACCGGGGAGCTGTTTTTT. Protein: CASSKRGGRSNTGELFF.

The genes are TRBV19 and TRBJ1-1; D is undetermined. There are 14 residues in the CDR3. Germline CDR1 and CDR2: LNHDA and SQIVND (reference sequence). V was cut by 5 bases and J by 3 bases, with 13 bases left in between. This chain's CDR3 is CASSPLHSYTEAFF. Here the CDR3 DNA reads TGTGCCAGTAGTCCCCTCCACAGCTACACTGAAGCTTTCTTT.

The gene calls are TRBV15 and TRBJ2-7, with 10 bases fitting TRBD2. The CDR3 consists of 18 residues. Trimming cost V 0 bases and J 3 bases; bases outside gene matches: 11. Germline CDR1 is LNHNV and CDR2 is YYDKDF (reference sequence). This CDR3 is CATSRDAGLAGVSYEQYF. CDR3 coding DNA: TGTGCCACCAGCAGAGATGCGGGTCTAGCGGGAGTCAGCTACGAGCAGTACTTC. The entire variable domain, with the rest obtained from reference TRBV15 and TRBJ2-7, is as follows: DAMVIQNPRYQVTQFGKPVTLSCSQTLNHNVMYWYQQKSSQAPKLLFHYYDKDFNNEADTPDNFQSRRPNTSFCFLDIRSPGLGDTAMYLCATSRDAGLAGVSYEQYFGPGTRLTVT.

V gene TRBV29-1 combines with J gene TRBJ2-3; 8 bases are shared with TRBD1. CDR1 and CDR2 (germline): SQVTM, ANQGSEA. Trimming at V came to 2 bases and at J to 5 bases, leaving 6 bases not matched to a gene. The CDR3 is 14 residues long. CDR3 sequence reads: CSVEKTGVRDTQYF. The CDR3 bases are TGCAGCGTTGAAAAGACAGGGGTCAGAGATACGCAGTATTTT.

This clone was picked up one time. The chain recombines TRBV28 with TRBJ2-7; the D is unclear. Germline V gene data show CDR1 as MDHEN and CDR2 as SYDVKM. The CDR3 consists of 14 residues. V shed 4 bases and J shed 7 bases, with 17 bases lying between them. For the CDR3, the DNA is TGTGCCAGCAGTTCCTCGCGGAGTGGCACGGAGCAGTACTTC. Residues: CASSSSRSGTEQYF.

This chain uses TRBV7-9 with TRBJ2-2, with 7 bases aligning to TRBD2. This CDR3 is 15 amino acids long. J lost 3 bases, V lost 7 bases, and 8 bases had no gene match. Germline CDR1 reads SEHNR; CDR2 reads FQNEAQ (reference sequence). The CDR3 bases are TGTGCCAGCACCCAGAGGGCGGGGGACACCGGGGAGCTGTTTTTT. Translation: CASTQRAGDTGELFF.

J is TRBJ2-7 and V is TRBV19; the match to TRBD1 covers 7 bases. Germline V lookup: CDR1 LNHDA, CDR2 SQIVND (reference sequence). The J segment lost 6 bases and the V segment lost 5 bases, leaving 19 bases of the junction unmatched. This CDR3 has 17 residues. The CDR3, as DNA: TGTGCCAGTAGTCTAGGGGGCCGCTCCTCTCACGGCTGCGAGCAGTACTTC. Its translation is CASSLGGRSSHGCEQYF.